This TCR beta chain originates from a study of CD8 T cells in Susac syndrome. Germline CDR1 reads SGHRS; CDR2 reads YFSETQ. CDR3 length equals 14 residues. V lost 2 bases, J lost 1 base, and 2 bases stayed unmatched. The RNA, about 0.45 to 1 ug, was put through reverse transcription using random hexamers. immunoSEQ multiplex PCR amplified TCR beta CDR3 across 54 Vbeta, 13 Jbeta. TCRdb reprocessed the immunoSEQ multiplex PCR reads via MiXCR and lists one record per CDR3 protein. There are about 70,000 distinct CDR3 sequences in the sample; approximately 95% occur only once, and 0.2% to 0.3% lies in the top ten.

Sequencing input: CD8+ T cells from PBMCs. This sequence joins TRBV5-1 and TRBJ1-1; 7 bases line up with TRBD1. This receptor was obtained from a human donor in good health. CDR3 loop: CASSFRGANTEAFF. CDR3 DNA: TGCGCCAGCAGCTTCAGGGGGGCGAACACTGAAGCTTTCTTT.